This paragraph reports one T cell receptor (beta chain). In this CDR3 the conserved last residue, phenylalanine or tryptophan, is missing, so a read error is likely. No DNA is shown, since the ends of the CDR3 on it are uncertain; the CDR3 is the one TCRdb lists. The CDR3 extends over 13 residues, inclusive of both ends. From germline, CDR1 is SGHAT and CDR2 FQNNGV. This entry comes from a study of blood T cell repertoires in COVID-19. Measured with immunoSEQ multiplex PCR; TCRdb has only the in-frame clones, and not every one. The sample includes about 200,000 clones, 75% to 95% of them seen just once.

Material for sequencing was peripheral blood. This sequence joins TRBV11-2 and TRBJ2-4; the table's D call TRBD1 went unverified against the DNA. The TCR was taken from a man in his fifties or sixties with acute or convalescent COVID-19. CDR3 sequence: CASSPRGPGQGLV.